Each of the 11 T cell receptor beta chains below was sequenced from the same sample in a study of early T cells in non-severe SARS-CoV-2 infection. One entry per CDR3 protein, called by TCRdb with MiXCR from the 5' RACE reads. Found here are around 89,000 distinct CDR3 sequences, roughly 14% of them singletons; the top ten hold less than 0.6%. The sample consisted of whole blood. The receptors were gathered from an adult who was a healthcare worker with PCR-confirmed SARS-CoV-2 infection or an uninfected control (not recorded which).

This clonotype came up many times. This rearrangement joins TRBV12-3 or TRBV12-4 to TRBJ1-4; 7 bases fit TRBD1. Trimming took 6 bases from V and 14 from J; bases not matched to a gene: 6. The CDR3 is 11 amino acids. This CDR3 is CASRGTVGLFF. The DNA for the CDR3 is TGTGCCAGCAGAGGGACAGTCGGCCTGTTTTTT.

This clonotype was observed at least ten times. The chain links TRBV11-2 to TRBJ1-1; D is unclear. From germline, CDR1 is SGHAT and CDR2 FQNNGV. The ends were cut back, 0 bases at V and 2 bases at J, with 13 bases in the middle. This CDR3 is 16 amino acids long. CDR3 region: CASSLDSSGINTEAFF. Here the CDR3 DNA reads TGTGCCAGCAGCTTAGATTCATCGGGAATCAACACTGAAGCTTTCTTT. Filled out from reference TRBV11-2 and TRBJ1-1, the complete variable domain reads EAGVAQSPRYKIIEKRQSVAFWCNPISGHATLYWYQQILGQGPKLLIQFQNNGVVDDSQLPKDRFSAERLKGVDSTLKIQPAKLEDSAVYLCASSLDSSGINTEAFFGQGTRLTVV.

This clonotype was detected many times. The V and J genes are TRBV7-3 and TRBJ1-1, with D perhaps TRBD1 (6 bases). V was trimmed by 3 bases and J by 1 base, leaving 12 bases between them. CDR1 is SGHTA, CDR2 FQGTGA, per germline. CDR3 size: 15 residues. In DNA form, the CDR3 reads TGTGCCAGCAGCTTTCTCCGGACAGCGAACACTGAAGCTTTCTTT. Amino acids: CASSFLRTANTEAFF.

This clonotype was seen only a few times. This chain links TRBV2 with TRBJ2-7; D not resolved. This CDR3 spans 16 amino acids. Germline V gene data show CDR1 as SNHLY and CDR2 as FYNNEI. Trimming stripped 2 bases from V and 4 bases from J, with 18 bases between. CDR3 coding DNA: TGTGCCAGCAGTGAATCTCCATCTTCAGGAAAATACGAGCAGTACGTC. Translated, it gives CASSESPSSGKYEQYV.

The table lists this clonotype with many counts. The CDR3 nucleotides read TGTGCCAGCAGCCATGGAGATACGCAGTATTTT. This translates into CASSHGDTQYF. The chain recombines TRBV3-1 with TRBJ2-3; no clear D. The V gene lost 3 bases and the J gene lost 5 bases, with 3 bases spanning the gap. In germline, CDR1 is LGHDT, CDR2 YNNKEL (reference sequence). The CDR3 consists of 11 residues.

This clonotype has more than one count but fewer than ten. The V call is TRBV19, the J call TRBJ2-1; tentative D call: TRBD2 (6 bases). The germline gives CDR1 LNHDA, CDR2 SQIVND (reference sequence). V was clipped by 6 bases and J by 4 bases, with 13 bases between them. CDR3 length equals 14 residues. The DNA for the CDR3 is TGTGCCAGTAGGGGAGGCGGAGCATACAATGAGCAGTTCTTC. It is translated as CASRGGGAYNEQFF.

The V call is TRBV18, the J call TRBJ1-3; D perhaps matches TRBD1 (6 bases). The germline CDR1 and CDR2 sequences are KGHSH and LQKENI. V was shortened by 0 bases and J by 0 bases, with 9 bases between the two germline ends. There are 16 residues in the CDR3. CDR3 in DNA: TGTGCCAGCTCACCACCGGGACAACCCTCTGGAAACACCATATATTTT. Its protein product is CASSPPGQPSGNTIYF.

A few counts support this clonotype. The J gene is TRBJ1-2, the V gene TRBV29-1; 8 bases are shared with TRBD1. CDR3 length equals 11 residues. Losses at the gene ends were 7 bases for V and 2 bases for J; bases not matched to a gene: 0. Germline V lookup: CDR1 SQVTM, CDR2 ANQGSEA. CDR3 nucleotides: TGCAGCGGACAGGGGAACTATGGCTACACCTTC. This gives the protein CSGQGNYGYTF. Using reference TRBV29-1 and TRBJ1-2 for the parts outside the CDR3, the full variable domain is SAVISQKPSRDICQRGTSLTIQCQVDSQVTMMFWYRQQPGQSLTLIATANQGSEATYESGFVIDKFPISRPNLTFSTLTVSNMSPEDSSIYLCSGQGNYGYTFGSGTRLTVV.

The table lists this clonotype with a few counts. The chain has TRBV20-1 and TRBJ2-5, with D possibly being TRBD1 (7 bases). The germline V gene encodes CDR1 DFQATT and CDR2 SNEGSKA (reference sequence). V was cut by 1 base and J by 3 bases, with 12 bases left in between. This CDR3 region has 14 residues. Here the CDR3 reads CSARGRDREETQYF. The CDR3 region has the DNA TGCAGTGCTAGAGGGCGGGACAGAGAAGAGACCCAGTACTTC.

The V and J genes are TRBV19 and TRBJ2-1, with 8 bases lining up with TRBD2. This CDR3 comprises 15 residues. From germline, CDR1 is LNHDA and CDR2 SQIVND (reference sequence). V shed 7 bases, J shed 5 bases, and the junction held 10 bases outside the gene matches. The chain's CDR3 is CASTQIAGINNEQFF. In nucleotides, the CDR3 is TGTGCCAGTACCCAAATAGCGGGGATCAACAATGAGCAGTTCTTC.

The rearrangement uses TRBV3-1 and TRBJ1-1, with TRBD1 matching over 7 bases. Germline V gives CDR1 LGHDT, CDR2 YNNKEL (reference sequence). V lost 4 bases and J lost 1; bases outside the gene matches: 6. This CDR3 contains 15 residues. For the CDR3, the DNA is TGTGCCAGCAGCCCTACAGGGGCTACGAACACTGAAGCTTTCTTT. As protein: CASSPTGATNTEAFF.